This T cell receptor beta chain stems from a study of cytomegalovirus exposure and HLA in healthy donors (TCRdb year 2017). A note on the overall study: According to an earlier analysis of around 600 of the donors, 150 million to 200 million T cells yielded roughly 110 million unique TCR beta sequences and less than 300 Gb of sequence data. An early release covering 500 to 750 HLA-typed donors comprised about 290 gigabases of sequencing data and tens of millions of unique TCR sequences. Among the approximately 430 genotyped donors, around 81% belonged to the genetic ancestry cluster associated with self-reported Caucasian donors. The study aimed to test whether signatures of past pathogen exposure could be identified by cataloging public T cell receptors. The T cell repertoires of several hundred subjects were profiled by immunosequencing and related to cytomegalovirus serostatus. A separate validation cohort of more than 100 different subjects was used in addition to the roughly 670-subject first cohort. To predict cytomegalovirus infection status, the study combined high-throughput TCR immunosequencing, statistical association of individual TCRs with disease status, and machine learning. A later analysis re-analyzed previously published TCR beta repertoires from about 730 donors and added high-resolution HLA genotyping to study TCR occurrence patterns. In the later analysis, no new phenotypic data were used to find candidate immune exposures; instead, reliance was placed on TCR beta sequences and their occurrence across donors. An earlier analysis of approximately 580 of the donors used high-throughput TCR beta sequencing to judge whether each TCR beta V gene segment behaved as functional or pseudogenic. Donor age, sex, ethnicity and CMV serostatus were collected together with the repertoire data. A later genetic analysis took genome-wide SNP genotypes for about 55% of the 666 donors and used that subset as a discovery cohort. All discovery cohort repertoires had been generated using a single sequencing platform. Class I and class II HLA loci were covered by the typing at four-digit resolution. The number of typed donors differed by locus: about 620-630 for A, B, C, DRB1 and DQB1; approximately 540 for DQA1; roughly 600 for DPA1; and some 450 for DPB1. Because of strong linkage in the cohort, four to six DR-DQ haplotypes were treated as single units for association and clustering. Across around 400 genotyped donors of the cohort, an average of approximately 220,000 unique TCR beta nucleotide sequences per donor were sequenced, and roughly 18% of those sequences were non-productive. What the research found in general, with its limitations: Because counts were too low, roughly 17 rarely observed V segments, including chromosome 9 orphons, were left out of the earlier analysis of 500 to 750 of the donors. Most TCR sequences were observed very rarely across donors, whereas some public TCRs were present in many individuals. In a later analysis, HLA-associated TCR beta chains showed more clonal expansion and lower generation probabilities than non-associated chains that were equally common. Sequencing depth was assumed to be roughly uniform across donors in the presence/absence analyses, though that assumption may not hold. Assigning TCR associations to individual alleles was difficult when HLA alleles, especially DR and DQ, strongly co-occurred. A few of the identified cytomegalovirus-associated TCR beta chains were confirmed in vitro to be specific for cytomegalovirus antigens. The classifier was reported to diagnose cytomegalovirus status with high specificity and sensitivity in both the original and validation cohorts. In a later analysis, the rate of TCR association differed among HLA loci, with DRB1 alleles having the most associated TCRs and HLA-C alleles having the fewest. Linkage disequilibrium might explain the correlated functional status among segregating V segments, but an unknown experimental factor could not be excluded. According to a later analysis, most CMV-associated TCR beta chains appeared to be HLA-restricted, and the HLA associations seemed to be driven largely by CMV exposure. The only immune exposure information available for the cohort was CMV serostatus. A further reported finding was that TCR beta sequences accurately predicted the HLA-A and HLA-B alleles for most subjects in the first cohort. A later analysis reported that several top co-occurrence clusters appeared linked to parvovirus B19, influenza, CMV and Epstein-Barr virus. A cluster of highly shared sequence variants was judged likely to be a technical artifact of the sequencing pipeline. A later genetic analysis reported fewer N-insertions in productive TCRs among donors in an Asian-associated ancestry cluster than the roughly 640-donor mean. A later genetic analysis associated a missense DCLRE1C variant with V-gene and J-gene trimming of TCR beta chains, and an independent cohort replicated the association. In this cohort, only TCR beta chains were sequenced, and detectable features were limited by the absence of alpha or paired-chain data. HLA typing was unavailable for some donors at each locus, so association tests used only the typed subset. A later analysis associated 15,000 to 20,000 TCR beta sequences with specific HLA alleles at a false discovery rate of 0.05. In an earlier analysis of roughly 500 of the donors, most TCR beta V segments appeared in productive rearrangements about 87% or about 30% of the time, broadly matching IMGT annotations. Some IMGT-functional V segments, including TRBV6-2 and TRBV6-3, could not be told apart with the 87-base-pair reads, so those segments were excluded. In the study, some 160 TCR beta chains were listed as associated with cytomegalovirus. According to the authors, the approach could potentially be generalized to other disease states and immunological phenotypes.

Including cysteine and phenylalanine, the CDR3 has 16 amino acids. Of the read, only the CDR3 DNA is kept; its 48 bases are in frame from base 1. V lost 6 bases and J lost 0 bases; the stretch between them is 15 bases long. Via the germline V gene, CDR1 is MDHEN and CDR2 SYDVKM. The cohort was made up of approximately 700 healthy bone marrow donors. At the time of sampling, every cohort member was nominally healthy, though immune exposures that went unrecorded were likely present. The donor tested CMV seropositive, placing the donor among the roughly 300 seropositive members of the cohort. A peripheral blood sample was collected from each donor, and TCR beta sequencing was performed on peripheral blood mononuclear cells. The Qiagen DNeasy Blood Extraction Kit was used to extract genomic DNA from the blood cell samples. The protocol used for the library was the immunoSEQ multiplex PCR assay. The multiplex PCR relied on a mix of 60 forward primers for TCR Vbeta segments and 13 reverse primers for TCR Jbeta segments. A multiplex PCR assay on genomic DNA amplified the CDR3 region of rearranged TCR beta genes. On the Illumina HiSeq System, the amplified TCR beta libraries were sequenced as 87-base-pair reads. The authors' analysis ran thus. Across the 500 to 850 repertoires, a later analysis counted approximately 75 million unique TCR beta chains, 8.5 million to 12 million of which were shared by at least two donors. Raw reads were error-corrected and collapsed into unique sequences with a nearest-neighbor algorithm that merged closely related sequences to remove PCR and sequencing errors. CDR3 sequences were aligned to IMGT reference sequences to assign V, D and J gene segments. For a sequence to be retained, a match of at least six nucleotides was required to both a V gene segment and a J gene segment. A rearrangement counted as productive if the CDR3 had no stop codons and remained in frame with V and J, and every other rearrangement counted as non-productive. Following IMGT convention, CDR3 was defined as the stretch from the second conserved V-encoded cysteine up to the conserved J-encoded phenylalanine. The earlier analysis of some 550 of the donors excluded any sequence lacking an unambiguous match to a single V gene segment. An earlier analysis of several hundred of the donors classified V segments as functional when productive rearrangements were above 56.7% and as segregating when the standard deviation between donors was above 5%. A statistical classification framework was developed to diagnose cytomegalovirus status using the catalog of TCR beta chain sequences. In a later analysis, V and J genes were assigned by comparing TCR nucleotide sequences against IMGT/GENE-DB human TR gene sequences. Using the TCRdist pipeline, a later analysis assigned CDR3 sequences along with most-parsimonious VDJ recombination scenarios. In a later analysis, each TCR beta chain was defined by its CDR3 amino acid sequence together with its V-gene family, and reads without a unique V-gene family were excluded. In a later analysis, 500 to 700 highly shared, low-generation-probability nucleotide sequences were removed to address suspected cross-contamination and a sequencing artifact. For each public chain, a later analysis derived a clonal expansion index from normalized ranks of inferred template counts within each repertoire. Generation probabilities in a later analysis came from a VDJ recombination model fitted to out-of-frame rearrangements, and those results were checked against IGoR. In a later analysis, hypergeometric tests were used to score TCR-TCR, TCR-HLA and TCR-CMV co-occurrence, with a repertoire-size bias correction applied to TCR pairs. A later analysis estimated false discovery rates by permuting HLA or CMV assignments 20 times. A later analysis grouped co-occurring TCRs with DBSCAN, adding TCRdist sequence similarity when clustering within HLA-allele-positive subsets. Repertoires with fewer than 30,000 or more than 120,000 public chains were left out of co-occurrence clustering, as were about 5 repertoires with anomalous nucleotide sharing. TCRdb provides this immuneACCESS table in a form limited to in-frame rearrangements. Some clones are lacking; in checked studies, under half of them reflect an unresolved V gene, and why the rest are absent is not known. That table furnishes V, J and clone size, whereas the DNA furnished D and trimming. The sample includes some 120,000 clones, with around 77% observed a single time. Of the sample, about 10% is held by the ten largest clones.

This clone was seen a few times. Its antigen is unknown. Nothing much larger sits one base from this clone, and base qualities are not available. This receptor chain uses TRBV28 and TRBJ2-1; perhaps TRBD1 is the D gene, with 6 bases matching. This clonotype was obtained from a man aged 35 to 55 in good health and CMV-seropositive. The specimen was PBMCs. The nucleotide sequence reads TGTGCCAGCAGGGGGGACACCCTTTACTCCTACAATGAGCAGTTCTTC. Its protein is CASRGDTLYSYNEQFF.